This T cell receptor beta chain appears in the sequencing data of a study of identical twins. At least ten counts were recorded for this clonotype. Its specificity is not known. TCRdb reanalysed the 5' RACE reads using MiXCR and keeps one entry per CDR3 protein. Among around 240,000 distinct CDR3 sequences listed, roughly a tenth were seen once. Germline assignment: CDR1 SGHAT and CDR2 FQNNGV. The CDR3 length is 15 residues. Trimming shortened V by 4 bases and J by 3 bases, and 13 bases separated the two germline ends. Study-level results: Beta clonotypes that were abundant in cord blood contained fewer insertions, a pattern absent from memory repertoires. Conclusions rested on cross-sectional statistics rather than following the same donors.

The chain recombines TRBV11-2 with TRBJ2-4; tentative D call: TRBD2 (5 bases). Sequenced sample: memory T cells sorted from blood. The origin of this receptor is a man aged 45-60 years in good health. The CDR3: CASSSLRGFKNIQYF. The CDR3 region has the DNA TGTGCCAGCAGCTCCCTGAGAGGGTTCAAAAACATTCAGTACTTC.